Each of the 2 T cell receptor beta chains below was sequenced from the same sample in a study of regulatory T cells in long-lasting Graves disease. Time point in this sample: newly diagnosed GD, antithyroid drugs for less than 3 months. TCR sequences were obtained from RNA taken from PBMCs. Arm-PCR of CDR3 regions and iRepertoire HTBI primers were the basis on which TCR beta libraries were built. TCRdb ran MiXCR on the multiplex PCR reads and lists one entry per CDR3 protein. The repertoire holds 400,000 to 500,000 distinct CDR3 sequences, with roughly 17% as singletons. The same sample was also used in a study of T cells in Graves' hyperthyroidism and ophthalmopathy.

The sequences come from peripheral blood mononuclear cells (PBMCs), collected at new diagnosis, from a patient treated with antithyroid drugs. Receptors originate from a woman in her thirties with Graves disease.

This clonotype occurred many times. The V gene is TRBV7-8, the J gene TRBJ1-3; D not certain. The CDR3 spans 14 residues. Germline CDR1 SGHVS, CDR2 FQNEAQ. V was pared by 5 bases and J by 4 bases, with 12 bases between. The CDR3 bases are TGTGCCAGCAGCCCAACGAGGGAAGGAAACACCATATATTTT. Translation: CASSPTREGNTIYF. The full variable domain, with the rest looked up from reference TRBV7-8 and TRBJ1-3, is GAGVSQSPRYKVAKRGQDVALRCDPISGHVSLFWYQQALGQGPEFLTYFQNEAQLDKSGLPSDRFFAERPEGSVSTLKIQRTQQEDSAVYLCASSPTREGNTIYFGEGSWLTVV.

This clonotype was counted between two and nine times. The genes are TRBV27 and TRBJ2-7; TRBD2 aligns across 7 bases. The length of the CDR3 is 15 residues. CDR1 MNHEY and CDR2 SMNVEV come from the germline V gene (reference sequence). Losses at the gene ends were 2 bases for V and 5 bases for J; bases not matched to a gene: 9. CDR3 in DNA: TGTGCCAGCAGTTTAACTCAAAGCGGGATGGACGAGCAGTACTTC. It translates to CASSLTQSGMDEQYF.